The source of this T cell receptor (beta chain) is a study of shared clonotypes between healthy human individuals (dated by TCRdb to the early 2020s). With regard to the full study: A few men and a couple of women, aged 18 to 49 years, made up the cohort. Blood TCR repertoires of about five healthy adults were deeply sequenced to estimate repertoire size and the extent of clonotype sharing between individuals. Per donor, leukapheresis produced somewhere between about 0.94 and 10 billion PBMCs. Different laboratories and diverse techniques were used to prepare libraries and sequence TCR repertoires, to increase sequencing depth and limit assay-specific biases. Per donor, three plates each were used for CD4 naive and CD4 memory, two for CD8 naive, and one for CD8 memory.

Sequences MNHEY (CDR1) and SVGAGI (CDR2) are obtained from the germline V gene. The CDR3 runs 14 residues from the cysteine to the phenylalanine. Kept here is only the CDR3 DNA, which spans 42 bases and is read in frame from base 1. The germline V end is reduced by 6 bases and the J end by 7 bases; junction bases left unmatched: 6. Remarks on this clone: Which antigen it targets is not known. Nothing much larger sits one base from this clone, and base qualities are not available.

Using the deep immunoSEQ assay, multiplex PCR amplified TCR CDR3 regions from genomic DNA. For each cell subset, the extracted genomic DNA was distributed evenly across all wells of several immunoSEQ 96-well plates, and each plate served as one replicate. Each replicate PCR for sorted subsets received around 210 ng genomic DNA, equal to roughly 33,000 T cell genomes. The purified libraries were quantified using a Qubit 3.0 fluorometer, sized with a Bioanalyzer 2100, and then quantified again using the KAPA Library Quantification kit. Every immunoSEQ 96-well plate was sequenced on a separate single-read 150-cycle Illumina NextSeq 550 flow cell. The paper's processing steps were these. Because the immunoSEQ output held only junctional sequences and lacked quality scores, the filtering could not match the filtering applied to full-length reads. Sequences were annotated with PyIR, a Python wrapper for IgBLAST v1.9, and V/J genes and CDR3 were assigned using IMGT germline references. Reads with weak V/J assignments (E-value above 1e-6), missing CDR3, stop codons, out-of-frame junctions, or ambiguous translated residues were removed. V3J clonotypes were defined as sequences sharing the same inferred V gene, J gene, and CDR3 amino acid sequence. The percentage overlap between two repertoires was calculated by dividing the number of shared unique clonotypes by the size of the smaller repertoire. RTK rarefaction, the Chao1 estimator, and Recon v2.1 estimates of unobserved clonotypes were used to assess repertoire richness. For all TCRbeta clonotypes obtained by the gDNA method from a few donors, generation probabilities were computed with OLGA. Here the immuneACCESS table is served through TCRdb, limited to in-frame sequences with V and J called. Missing clones are a known gap in these copies; in checked studies unresolved V genes cover under half, and the rest lacks a known reason. The V and J calls and the clone size are those of that table, but D and trimming were determined from the DNA. For this sample the table gives roughly 2 million clones, of which about 94% were detected only once. The ten largest account for 0.13% of the sample.

Overall results and qualifications from the work: The small number of donors limited the genetic and exposure-history diversity represented. Even with the large sequencing depth, rarefaction of the sorted-subset datasets indicated that sequencing was incomplete. Compared with non-shared clonotypes, the clonotypes found in all four sorted-subset donors had higher generation probabilities. Pairwise subsampling indicated that sequencing depth was expected to affect the degree of clonotype sharing among donors. Naive subsets generally had larger estimated clonotype richness than memory subsets did. Around 5.4% of naive CD4, 3.5% of naive CD8, roughly 2.4% of memory CD4, and about 0.4% of memory CD8 clonotypes were shared across a few donors. Sampling was restricted to blood, and TCR repertoires in tissue are likely to differ from TCR repertoires in blood.

The donors were healthy, HIV-negative adults who had no recently reported acute infections or vaccinations. Every donor was a Caucasian adult living in Nashville, Tennessee, USA. CD4+ T cells were enriched by magnetic negative selection; naive cells were then positively selected on CD45RA, and the negative fraction formed the memory subset. Blood was obtained by leukapheresis, after which PBMCs were separated by Ficoll-Histopaque density gradient centrifugation and cryopreserved in liquid nitrogen vapor phase. Analytical flow cytometry was used to check the purity and quantity of each magnetically sorted T cell population. Genomic DNA was isolated from every sorted fraction and measured by UV absorbance on a Nanodrop 2000c.

The TCR was taken from a man aged 18 to 30 in good health. Sequenced sample: naive CD4+ T cells sorted from blood. Per the publication, the cell subset or site label means: CD45RA+ positively selected. The chain uses TRBV6-5 and TRBJ2-2, with TRBD1 identical over 9 junction bases. The CDR3 here reads CASSTGQGNGELFF. The nucleotides read TGTGCCAGCAGCACCGGACAGGGGAACGGGGAGCTGTTTTTT.